This T cell receptor (beta chain) was recorded in a study of graft-versus-host responses after intestinal transplantation. Sequenced by immunoSEQ multiplex PCR; TCRdb stores in-frame clones only, minus some. The sample shows about 15,000 clones, 30% to 35% of them seen only once. Whole-study results and caveats: Early post-transplant declines in HvG were associated with peak levels of circulating GvH clones. Recipient marrow contained GvH clones, some of which appeared first in ileum or blood. Where graft-donor T cell macrochimerism was present, patients had high graft-versus-host to host-versus-graft clonal ratios in allografts.

CFSE-low proliferating responders, CD3+CD4+ and CD3+CD8+, were sorted post-reaction. This receptor was identified in a human patient who received an intestinal transplant. Sequencing used alloreactive CD4+ T cells from a mixed lymphocyte reaction culture, obtained before intestinal transplant. Subset reported: CFSE-low proliferating T cells sorted from roughly 6-day pre-transplant mixed lymphocyte reaction (GvH or HvG direction).

CDR3 in amino acids: CASSAHRVMDYGYTF. CDR3 DNA: TGTGCCAGCAGTGCGCACAGGGTAATGGACTATGGCTACACCTTC. This chain links TRBV6-5 with TRBJ1-2; D perhaps matches TRBD1 (6 bases). Germline-derived CDR1 and CDR2 are MNHEY and SVGAGI. This CDR3 contains 15 residues. Trimming took 5 bases from V and 3 from J, leaving 16 bases between them.